Sequencing of this T cell receptor (beta chain) was carried out in a study of blood T cells in healthy people across ages (dated by TCRdb to about 2015). As for the study more broadly: In model experiments, template switching captured about one uniquely barcoded TCR beta cDNA molecule for every two T cells. Age-related changes in TCR beta repertoire diversity were measured in the study by deep sequencing normalized with unique cDNA molecular identifiers. Donors were grouped into four age groups: young (average approximately 15 years), middle-aged (under 40), aged (around 60) and long-lived (just over 80). To avoid experimental bias, donors of different ages were randomly spread across the sequencing lanes. Two additional independent replicas of 1 million unique cDNA reads from the same blood draw were analyzed for two donors (one aged 18 to 30 and one aged 80 or older). Study-wide findings and limitations: Because profiling used bulk unsorted PBMCs, naive and antigen-experienced compartments could not be compared conclusively. Observed TCR beta diversity correlated strongly with the percentage of naive T cells measured by flow cytometry. Because donor CMV infection status was unknown, age-related changes in expanded clonotypes were potentially confounded. Compared with the aged group, more naive CD4+ T cells, fewer expanded clones and increased TCR diversity were shown by the long-lived group, suggesting age selection. Total diversity estimates from one million sequenced T cells were considered lower bounds and underestimates. As age increased, observed TCR beta diversity per million T cells dropped in a roughly linear way, and a significant reduction was already evident by age around 41.

About this clonotype: It lacks a known antigen. Qualities for individual bases were not recorded, and no much larger clone is one base off.

The junction shows trimming of 0 bases on V and 5 bases on J, plus 10 bases between the germline ends. There are 14 amino acids in the CDR3, from cysteine to phenylalanine inclusive. The retained sequence is limited to the CDR3, 42 bases, with the frame set at the first base. In the germline V gene, CDR1 corresponds to LGHNA and CDR2 to YSLEER. The protocol used for the library was 5' RACE. Instrument used: Illumina HiSeq 2500. A second PCR of roughly 7 to 12 cycles was run with a J-beta primer mix and a sample-barcoded 5' primer. Each TCR beta cDNA molecule received a unique molecular identifier from a template-switch 5' adaptor carrying 12 random nucleotides. Each sample yielded at least 3 million CDR3-containing paired-end reads. The Mint cDNA synthesis kit, primed by a TRBC-specific oligonucleotide, was used to synthesize first-strand cDNA from all RNA. After uracil-DNA glycosylase treatment, a first 18-cycle PCR used universal primers M1SS and BC2_uni_R on all cDNA. Turning to the authors' computational methods: Each sample was normalized by randomly selecting 1 million high-quality reads, each carrying a distinct molecular identifier. Reads with shared molecular identifiers were discarded instead of being binned into consensus sequences. MiTCR, with a Q25 quality threshold and the strictest error-elimination algorithm, was used for CDR3 identification, clonotype clustering and error correction. A nonparametric unseen species model with Euler transformation was used to estimate a lower bound on total TCR beta diversity. In TCRdb, the public reads were trimmed at Q25 with fastp and aligned with MiXCR, with productive beta chains retained. Rows are combined by CDR3 protein, so each entry shows the most common genes and DNA. The V and J calls come from TCRdb's annotation, not from the publication. Within this sample are about 680,000 distinct CDR3 sequences, with about half of them counted one time only. Clones ranked in the top ten supply 25% to 35% of the sample.

The donors were roughly 38 Caucasian individuals from Russia, aged roughly 6 to 95 years, who were systemically healthy. Around 10 milliliters of peripheral blood were drawn from each donor into EDTA-treated Vacutainer tubes. Ficoll-Paque density-gradient centrifugation was used to isolate PBMCs, with at least 7 million per sample. Trizol reagent was used to extract total RNA from PBMCs, with at least 6 micrograms per sample. Naive CD45RAhigh/CD27high T cell percentages were measured by flow cytometry on a PBMC aliquot from every donor. The sequenced material came from blood. The sequence derives from a woman aged 55-70 years in good health. This chain is built from TRBV4-3 and TRBJ1-2, with no confidently assigned D gene. This receptor has the CDR3 CASSQDEQRYGYTF. The DNA sequence is TGCGCCAGCAGCCAAGACGAACAGCGTTATGGCTACACCTTC.